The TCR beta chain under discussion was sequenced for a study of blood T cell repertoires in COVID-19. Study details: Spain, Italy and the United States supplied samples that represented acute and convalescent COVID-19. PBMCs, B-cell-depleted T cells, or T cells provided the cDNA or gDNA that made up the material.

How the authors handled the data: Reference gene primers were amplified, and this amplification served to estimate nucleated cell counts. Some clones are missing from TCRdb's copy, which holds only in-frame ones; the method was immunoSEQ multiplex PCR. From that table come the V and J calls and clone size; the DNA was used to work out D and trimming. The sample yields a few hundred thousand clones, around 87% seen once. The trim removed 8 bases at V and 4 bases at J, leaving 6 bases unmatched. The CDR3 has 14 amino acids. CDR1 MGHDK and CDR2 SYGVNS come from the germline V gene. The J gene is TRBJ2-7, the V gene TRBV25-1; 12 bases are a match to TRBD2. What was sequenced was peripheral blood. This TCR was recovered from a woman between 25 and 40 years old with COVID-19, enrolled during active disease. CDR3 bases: TGTGCCAGCGGGCTAGCGGGAGGGCCTTACGAGCAGTACTTC. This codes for CASGLAGGPYEQYF.